Each of the 18 T cell receptor beta chains below was sequenced from the same sample in a study of long-term antiretroviral therapy in people with HIV. The libraries were made with immunoSEQ v3.0 at survey level. The table came from immunoSEQ multiplex PCR; TCRdb's copy has only in-frame clones and leaves some out. Among about 17,000 clones listed, less than 85% were seen once. The sequences come from unsorted PBMCs, collected at the start of antiretroviral therapy. The source is a man aged 25 to 45 with HIV.

The count of this clone is one. The chain links TRBV9 to TRBJ2-3; 8 positions match TRBD2. Germline V CDR1 and CDR2: SGDLS, YYNGEE. CDR3 length equals 15 residues. V was pared by 0 bases and J by 1 base, with 1 base of the junction left unmatched. CDR3 residues: CASSVAGGGTDTQYF. In DNA, the CDR3 is TGTGCCAGCAGCGTAGCGGGGGGGGGCACAGATACGCAGTATTTT.

The DNA of the CDR3 is TGTGCCAGCAGTGAAGGGGGACAAGCTAATAGGTACAATGAGCAGTTCTTC. It translates to CASSEGGQANRYNEQFF. The chain is built from TRBV6-1 and TRBJ2-1, with D maybe TRBD1 (6 bases). The germline V and J ends were trimmed by 1 base and 4 bases, with 17 bases remaining between them. Germline V gene sequence: CDR1 MNHNS, CDR2 SASEGT. This CDR3 is 17 amino acids long.

The genes are TRBV7-3 and TRBJ1-2, with a weak D call TRBD1 (5 bases). CDR1 SGHTA and CDR2 FQGTGA come from the germline V gene. Trimming cost V 3 bases and J 2 bases, with 7 bases left between them. The CDR3 totals 13 residues. The CDR3 loop reads CASSFGDNYGYTF. In DNA, the CDR3 is TGTGCCAGCAGCTTCGGGGACAACTATGGCTACACCTTC.

V and J are TRBV29-1 and TRBJ1-4; no firm D call. CDR3 length: 11 residues. V was cut by 6 bases and J by 4 bases, with 6 bases left in between. The germline gives CDR1 SQVTM, CDR2 ANQGSEA. Here the CDR3 reads CSVGVNEKLFF. CDR3 DNA: TGCAGCGTCGGGGTTAATGAAAAACTGTTTTTT.

The chain combines TRBV5-1 with TRBJ1-1, with 7 bases fitting TRBD1. Per germline, CDR1 SGHRS and CDR2 YFSETQ. This CDR3 is built from 13 residues. J gave up 7 bases and V 3 bases, and 6 bases lay outside the gene matches. The CDR3: CASSSTGTIEAFF. The CDR3, as DNA: TGCGCCAGCAGCTCGACAGGGACTATTGAAGCTTTCTTT.

V is TRBV6-5 and J is TRBJ2-1; 8 nucleotides line up with TRBD2. V lost 8 bases and J lost 6; bases outside the gene matches: 6. CDR1 is MNHEY, CDR2 SVGAGI, per germline. CDR3 length: 13 amino acids. The CDR3 nucleotides read TGTGCCAGCCGGGCGGGGGGCCTCAATGAGCAGTTCTTC. It codes for CASRAGGLNEQFF.

The chain links TRBV18 to TRBJ2-5; 7 bases align to TRBD1. The CDR3 covers 12 residues. Germline V lookup: CDR1 KGHSH, CDR2 LQKENI. J lost 6 bases, V lost 4 bases, and 2 bases had no gene match. DNA for the CDR3: TGTGCCAGCTCACGACAGGGTCAGACCCAGTACTTC. Protein: CASSRQGQTQYF.

CDR3 in amino acids: CASSPPGALNTGELFF. CDR3 in DNA: TGTGCCAGCTCACCACCTGGAGCCCTGAACACCGGGGAGCTGTTTTTT. The rearrangement links TRBV18 to TRBJ2-2; D not resolved. The CDR3 totals 16 residues. Trimming removed 0 bases from V and 1 base from J, with 9 bases in between. Looked up from germline, CDR1 is KGHSH and CDR2 is LQKENI.

This rearrangement joins TRBV4-2 to TRBJ2-7, with D hard to call. Trimming stripped 2 bases from V and 7 bases from J, with 9 bases between. The length of the CDR3 is 12 residues. Germline V lookup: CDR1 LGHNA, CDR2 YNFKEQ. The CDR3 reads CASSQNDGEQYF. The CDR3 DNA follows: TGTGCCAGCAGCCAAAACGACGGGGAGCAGTACTTC.

The chain is built from TRBV7-9 and TRBJ1-3, with no clear D. Germline V CDR1 and CDR2: SEHNR, FQNEAQ (reference sequence). V was clipped by 5 bases and J by 0 bases, with 23 bases between them. The length of the CDR3 is 19 residues. CDR3 DNA: TGTGCCAGCAGCCCACATGCTTCTCAGGCAACTCACTCTGGAAACACCATATATTTT. This encodes CASSPHASQATHSGNTIYF.

The J gene is TRBJ1-1, the V gene TRBV6-4; the match to TRBD1 covers 7 bases. CDR3 size: 16 residues. Losses at the gene ends were 6 bases for V and 2 bases for J; bases not matched to a gene: 12. Per the germline V gene, CDR1 is MRHNA and CDR2 is SNTAGT. CDR3 coding DNA: TGTGCCAGCAGACTACCCGGACAGGTCGTAAACACTGAAGCTTTCTTT. As protein: CASRLPGQVVNTEAFF.

This clone was observed a few times. The chain is built from TRBV27 and TRBJ2-2, with D hard to call. The germline CDR1 and CDR2 sequences are MNHEY and SMNVEV (reference sequence). Deletions cut 4 bases from V and 5 bases from J, with 11 bases between. This CDR3 region has 14 residues. The CDR3 DNA sequence: TGTGCCAGCAGTTACCAAGAAGAGACCGGGGAGCTGTTTTTT. This translates into CASSYQEETGELFF.

The chain joins TRBV19 to TRBJ2-1, with D uncertain. Germline V gene data show CDR1 as LNHDA and CDR2 as SQIVND (reference sequence). CDR3 length equals 10 residues. The V gene lost 11 bases and the J gene lost 5 bases, with 7 bases spanning the gap. The DNA of the CDR3 is TGTGCCTGTATGAACAATGAGCAGTTCTTC. This sequence encodes CACMNNEQFF. The variable domain in full, with the rest retrieved from reference TRBV19 and TRBJ2-1, is DGGITQSPKYLFRKEGQNVTLSCEQNLNHDAMYWYRQDPGQGLRLIYYSQIVNDFQKGDIAEGYSVSREKKESFPLTVTSAQKNPTAFYLCACMNNEQFFGPGTRLTVL.

The V and J genes are TRBV7-6 and TRBJ1-6, with D possibly TRBD1 on 5 matching bases. Looked up from germline, CDR1 is SGHVS and CDR2 is FNYEAQ. V was trimmed by 1 base and J by 9 bases, leaving 10 bases between them. The CDR3 is made up of 14 amino acids. This CDR3 reads CASSLEGRSSPLHF. Here the CDR3 DNA reads TGTGCCAGCAGCTTAGAGGGGCGTAGTTCACCCCTCCACTTT.

The CDR3 loop is CASSSTRPGFF. CDR3 sequence (DNA): TGTGCCAGCAGCTCTACTAGGCCGGGGTTCTTC. This chain uses TRBV7-9 with TRBJ2-1; TRBD2 might be the D (5 bases). V lost 4 bases, J lost 15 bases, and 13 bases lay in between. The germline gives CDR1 SEHNR, CDR2 FQNEAQ (reference sequence). This CDR3 region has 11 residues.

The rearrangement links TRBV10-1 to TRBJ2-5; D perhaps matches TRBD1 (6 bases). Trimming shortened V by 0 bases and J by 0 bases, and 8 bases separated the two germline ends. This CDR3 has 15 amino acids. CDR1 is WNHNN and CDR2 is SYGVQD in the germline V gene (reference sequence). The chain's CDR3 is CASSESPGDQETQYF. The CDR3 DNA reads as TGCGCCAGCAGTGAGTCCCCAGGGGACCAAGAGACCCAGTACTTC.

This chain connects TRBV21-1 to TRBJ1-3. TRBV21-1 is classified as a pseudogene. This CDR3 is 14 amino acids long. The CDR3 DNA is TGTGCCAGCACCCAAACGAGGGCAGGAAACACCATATATTTT. Protein: CASTQTRAGNTIYF.

The chain has TRBV2 and TRBJ2-7, with 9 bases fitting TRBD1. The germline gives CDR1 SNHLY, CDR2 FYNNEI. Trimming at V came to 5 bases and at J to 4 bases, leaving 6 bases not matched to a gene. The length of the CDR3 is 14 residues. Written as DNA, the CDR3 is TGTGCCAGCAGTCGGGACAGGGAGGGGTACGAGCAGTACTTC. It encodes CASSRDREGYEQYF.